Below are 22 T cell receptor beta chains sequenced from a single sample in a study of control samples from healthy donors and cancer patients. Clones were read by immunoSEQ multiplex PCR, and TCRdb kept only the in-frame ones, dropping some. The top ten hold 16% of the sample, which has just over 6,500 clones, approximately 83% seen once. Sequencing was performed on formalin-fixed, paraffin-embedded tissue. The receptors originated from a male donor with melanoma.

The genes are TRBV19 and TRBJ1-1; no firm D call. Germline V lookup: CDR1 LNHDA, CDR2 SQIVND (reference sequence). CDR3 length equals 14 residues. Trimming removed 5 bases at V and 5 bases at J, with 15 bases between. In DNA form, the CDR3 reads TGTGCCAGTAGTTTCCGGGATTCGGGGACTGAAGCTTTCTTT. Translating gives CASSFRDSGTEAFF.

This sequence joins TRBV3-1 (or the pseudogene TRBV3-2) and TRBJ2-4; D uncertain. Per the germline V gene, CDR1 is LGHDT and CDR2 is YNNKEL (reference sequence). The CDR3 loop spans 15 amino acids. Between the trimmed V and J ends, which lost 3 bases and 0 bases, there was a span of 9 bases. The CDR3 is CASSHQVLAKNIQYF. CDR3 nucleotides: TGTGCCAGCAGCCACCAAGTTCTAGCCAAAAACATTCAGTACTTC.

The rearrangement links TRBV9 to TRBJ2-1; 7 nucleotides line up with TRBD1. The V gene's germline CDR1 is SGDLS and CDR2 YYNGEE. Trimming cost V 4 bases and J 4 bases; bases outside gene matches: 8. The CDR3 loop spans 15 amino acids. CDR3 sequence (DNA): TGTGCCAGCAGCCCATCCGGGACAGTGTACAATGAGCAGTTCTTC. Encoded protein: CASSPSGTVYNEQFF.

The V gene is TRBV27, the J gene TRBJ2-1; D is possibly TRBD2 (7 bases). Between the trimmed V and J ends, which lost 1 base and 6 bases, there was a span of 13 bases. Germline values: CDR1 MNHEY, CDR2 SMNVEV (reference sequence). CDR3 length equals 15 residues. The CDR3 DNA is TGTGCCAGCAGTTTATGGGGGGGCCGTTTCAATGAGCAGTTCTTC. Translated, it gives CASSLWGGRFNEQFF.

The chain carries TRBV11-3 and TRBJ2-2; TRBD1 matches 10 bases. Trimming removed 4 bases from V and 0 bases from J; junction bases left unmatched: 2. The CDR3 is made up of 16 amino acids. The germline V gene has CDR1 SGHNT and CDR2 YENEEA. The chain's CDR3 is CASSSGTGANTGELFF. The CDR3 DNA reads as TGTGCCAGCAGCTCTGGGACAGGGGCGAACACCGGGGAGCTGTTTTTT.

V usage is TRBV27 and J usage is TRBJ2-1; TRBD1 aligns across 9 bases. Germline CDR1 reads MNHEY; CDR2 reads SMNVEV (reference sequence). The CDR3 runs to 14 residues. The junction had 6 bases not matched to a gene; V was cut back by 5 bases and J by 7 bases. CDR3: CASSPGTGINEQFF. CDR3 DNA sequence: TGTGCCAGCAGTCCCGGGACAGGGATAAATGAGCAGTTCTTC.

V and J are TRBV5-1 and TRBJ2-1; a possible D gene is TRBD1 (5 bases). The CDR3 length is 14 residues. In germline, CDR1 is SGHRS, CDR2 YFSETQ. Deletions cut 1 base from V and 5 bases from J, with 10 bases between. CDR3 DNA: TGCGCCAGCAGCTTGCTGGACATTGACAATGAGCAGTTCTTC. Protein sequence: CASSLLDIDNEQFF. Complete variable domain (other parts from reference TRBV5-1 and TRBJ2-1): KAGVTQTPRYLIKTRGQQVTLSCSPISGHRSVSWYQQTPGQGLQFLFEYFSETQRNKGNFPGRFSGRQFSNSRSEMNVSTLELGDSALYLCASSLLDIDNEQFFGPGTRLTVL.

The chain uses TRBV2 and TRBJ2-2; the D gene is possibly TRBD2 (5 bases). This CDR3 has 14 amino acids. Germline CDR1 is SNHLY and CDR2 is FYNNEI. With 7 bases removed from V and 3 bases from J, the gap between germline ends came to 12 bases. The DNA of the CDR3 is TGTGCCAGCAACGGGGTTGGAGACACCGGGGAGCTGTTTTTT. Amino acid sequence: CASNGVGDTGELFF.

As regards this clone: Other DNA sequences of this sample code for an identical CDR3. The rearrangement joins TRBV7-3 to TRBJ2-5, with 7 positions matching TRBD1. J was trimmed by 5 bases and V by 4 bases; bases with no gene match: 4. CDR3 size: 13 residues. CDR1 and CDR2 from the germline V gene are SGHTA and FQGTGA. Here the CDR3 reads CASSSGGMETQYF. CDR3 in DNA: TGTGCCAGCAGCTCAGGGGGAATGGAGACCCAGTACTTC.

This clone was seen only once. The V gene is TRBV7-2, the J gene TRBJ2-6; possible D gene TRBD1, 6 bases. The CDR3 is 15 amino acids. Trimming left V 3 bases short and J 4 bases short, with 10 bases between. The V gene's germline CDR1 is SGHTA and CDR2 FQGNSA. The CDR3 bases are TGTGCCAGCAGCTTCCGTCAGGGGGGGGCCAACGTCCTGACTTTC. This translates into CASSFRQGGANVLTF.

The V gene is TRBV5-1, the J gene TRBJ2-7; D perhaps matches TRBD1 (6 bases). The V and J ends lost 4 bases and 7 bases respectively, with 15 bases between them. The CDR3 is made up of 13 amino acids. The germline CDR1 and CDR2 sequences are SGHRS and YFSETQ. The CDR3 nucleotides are TGCGCCAGCAGCGAGACAGGTTTCGGAGAGCAGTACTTC. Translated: CASSETGFGEQYF.

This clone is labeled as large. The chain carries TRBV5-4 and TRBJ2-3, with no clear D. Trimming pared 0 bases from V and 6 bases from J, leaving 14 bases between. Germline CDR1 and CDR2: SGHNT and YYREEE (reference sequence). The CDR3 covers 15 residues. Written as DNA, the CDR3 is TGTGCCAGCAGCTTGGCCAGACCCGATGTGGATACGCAGTATTTT. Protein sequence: CASSLARPDVDTQYF.

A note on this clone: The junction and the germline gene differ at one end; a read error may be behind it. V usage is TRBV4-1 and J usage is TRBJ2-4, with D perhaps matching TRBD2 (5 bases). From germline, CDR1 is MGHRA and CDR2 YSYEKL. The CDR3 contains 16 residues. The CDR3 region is CANSQARTLAKNIQYF. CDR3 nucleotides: TGCGCCAACAGCCAAGCCCGGACTCTAGCCAAAAACATTCAGTACTTC.

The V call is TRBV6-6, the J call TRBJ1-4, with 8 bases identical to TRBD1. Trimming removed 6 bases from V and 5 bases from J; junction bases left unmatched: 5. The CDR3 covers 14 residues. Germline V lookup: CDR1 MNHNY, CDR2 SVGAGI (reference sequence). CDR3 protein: CASRDRDRNEKLFF. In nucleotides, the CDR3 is TGTGCCAGCAGGGACCGGGACAGGAATGAAAAACTGTTTTTT.

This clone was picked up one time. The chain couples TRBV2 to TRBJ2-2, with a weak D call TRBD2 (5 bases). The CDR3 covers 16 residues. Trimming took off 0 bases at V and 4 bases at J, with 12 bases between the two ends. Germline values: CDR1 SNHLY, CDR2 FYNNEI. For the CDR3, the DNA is TGTGCCAGCAGTGAAGCTATTAGAGGGCCCACCGGGGAGCTGTTTTTT. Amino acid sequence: CASSEAIRGPTGELFF.

The CDR3: CASSSPLGQFDGEQFF. In DNA, the CDR3 is TGCGCCAGCAGCTCACCGCTGGGACAGTTCGACGGTGAGCAGTTCTTC. The gene calls are TRBV5-1 and TRBJ2-1, with TRBD1 matching over 7 bases. Trimming took 3 bases from V and 9 from J; bases not matched to a gene: 15. The CDR3 sequence is 16 residues long. Per the germline V gene, CDR1 is SGHRS and CDR2 is YFSETQ.

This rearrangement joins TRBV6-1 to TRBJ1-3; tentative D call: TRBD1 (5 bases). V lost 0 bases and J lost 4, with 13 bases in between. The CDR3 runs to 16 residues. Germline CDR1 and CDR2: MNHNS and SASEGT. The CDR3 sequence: CASSEALGLLGNTIYF. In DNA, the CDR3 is TGTGCCAGCAGTGAAGCGCTGGGGCTCTTGGGAAACACCATATATTTT.

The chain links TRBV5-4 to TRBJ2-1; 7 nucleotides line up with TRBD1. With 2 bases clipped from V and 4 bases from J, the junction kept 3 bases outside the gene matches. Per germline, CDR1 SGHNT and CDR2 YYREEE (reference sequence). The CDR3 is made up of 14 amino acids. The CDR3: CASSLQGIYNEQFF. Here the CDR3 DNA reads TGTGCCAGCAGCTTACAGGGGATATACAATGAGCAGTTCTTC. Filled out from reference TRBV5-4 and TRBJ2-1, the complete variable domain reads ETGVTQSPTHLIKTRGQQVTLRCSSQSGHNTVSWYQQALGQGPQFIFQYYREEENGRGNFPPRFSGLQFPNYSSELNVNALELDDSALYLCASSLQGIYNEQFFGPGTRLTVL.

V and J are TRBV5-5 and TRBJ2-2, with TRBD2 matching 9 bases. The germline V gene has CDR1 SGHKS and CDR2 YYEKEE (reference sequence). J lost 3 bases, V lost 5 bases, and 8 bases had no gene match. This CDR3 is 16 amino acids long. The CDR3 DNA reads TGTGCCAGCAGTTCCCGCGGGGGGGCGGACACCGGGGAGCTGTTTTTT. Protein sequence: CASSSRGGADTGELFF.

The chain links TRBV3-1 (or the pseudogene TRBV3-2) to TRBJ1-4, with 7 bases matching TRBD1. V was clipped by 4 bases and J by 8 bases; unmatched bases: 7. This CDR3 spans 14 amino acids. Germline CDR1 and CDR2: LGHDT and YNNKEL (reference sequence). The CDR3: CASSPTGVTEKLFF. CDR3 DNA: TGTGCCAGCAGCCCTACAGGGGTGACAGAAAAACTGTTTTTT.

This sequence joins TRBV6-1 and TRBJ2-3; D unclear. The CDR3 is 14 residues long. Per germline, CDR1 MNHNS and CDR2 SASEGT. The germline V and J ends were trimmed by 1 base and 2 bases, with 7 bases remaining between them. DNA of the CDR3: TGTGCCAGCAGTGAAGTCCGGCACACAGATACGCAGTATTTT. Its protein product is CASSEVRHTDTQYF.

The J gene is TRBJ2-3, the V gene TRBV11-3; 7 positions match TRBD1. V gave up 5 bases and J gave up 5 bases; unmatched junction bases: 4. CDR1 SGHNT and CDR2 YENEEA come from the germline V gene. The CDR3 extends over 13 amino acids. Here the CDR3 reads CASSLTGVDTQYF. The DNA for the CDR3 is TGTGCCAGCAGCCTAACAGGGGTAGATACGCAGTATTTT.